These 2 T cell receptor beta chains originate from one sample sequenced in a study of T cells after yellow fever vaccination. TCRdb re-called the 5' RACE reads with MiXCR, one entry per CDR3 protein. The sample contains over 150,000 distinct CDR3 sequences, approximately 6.2% of which appear only once. The source was CD4+ T cells sorted from PBMCs, collected on the day of the first yellow fever vaccination. All receptors derive from a man between 18 and 35 years old who received the YFV17D yellow fever vaccine.

This clonotype was seen ten or more times. This chain uses TRBV5-5 with TRBJ1-1; TRBD1 aligns across 7 bases. Germline lookup yields CDR1 SGHKS and CDR2 YYEKEE (reference sequence). CDR3 length: 14 residues. V shed 4 bases and J 0 bases; nucleotides not matched to a gene: 3. The CDR3 DNA reads TGTGCCAGCAGCCGACAGGGTCTGAACACTGAAGCTTTCTTT. Residues: CASSRQGLNTEAFF.

In its sample, this clonotype was seen a few times. This chain uses TRBV20-1 with TRBJ2-4; D is undetermined. V lost 4 bases and J lost 2, with 9 bases in between. The germline gives CDR1 DFQATT, CDR2 SNEGSKA (reference sequence). This CDR3 has 13 residues. Here the CDR3 reads CSANHGTKNIQYF. The DNA for the CDR3 is TGCAGTGCTAATCATGGTACCAAAAACATTCAGTACTTC.